This T cell receptor beta chain comes out of a study of T cell repertoires in cytomegalovirus infection. Study details: Indications of both CMV infection and matching HLA type were provided by public TCR beta signatures. Findings and caveats of the study: HLA-C-restricted CMV clonotypes gave the most frequent clonotype in two of eight donors.

One entry per CDR3 protein results from TCRdb running MiXCR on the reads. The sample contains 570,000 or so distinct CDR3 sequences, 35% to 50% of which appear only once. As to this clonotype: The antigen is not known.

After removal of 6 bases from V and 7 bases from J, the junction contained 13 bases not matched to a gene. The germline gives CDR1 DFQATT, CDR2 SNEGSKA (reference sequence). The CDR3 loop spans 15 amino acids. This sequence was found in a human donor in good health (CMV status not recorded). Some clones in this sample may be carry-over from other donors' samples. This chain links TRBV20-1 with TRBJ1-4; TRBD1 agrees at 8 bases. This sample comprised cultured PBMCs, obtained from culture after CMV antigen stimulation. CDR3 DNA: TGCAGTGCCTCGGGACTGACAGGGGTTACTGAAAAACTGTTTTTT. Its protein product is CSASGLTGVTEKLFF.